These 4 T cell receptor beta chains came from one sample sequenced in a study of Ad26.COV2.S vaccination and SARS-CoV-2 variants. Indicated treatment: approximately 18 received Ad26.COV2.S at low or high dose, single or two shots; about five received placebo; per-sample allocation not given. At day 63 after the first vaccine or placebo injection, samples were drawn. The protocol was immunoSEQ multiplex PCR, while the TCRdb copy is restricted to in-frame clones and leaves out a portion. Seen here are about 350,000 clones, 80% to 90% observed once, and the top ten hold about 10%. The material sequenced was peripheral blood, taken in a trial of Ad26.COV2.S vaccine versus placebo. These receptors came from a person aged 18-60 years who received the Ad26.COV2.S COVID-19 vaccine or a placebo.

This clone was observed a few times. The gene calls are TRBV24-1 and TRBJ2-7; 8 bases agree with TRBD1. Germline V gives CDR1 KGHDR, CDR2 SFDVKD. V was pared by 6 bases and J by 5 bases, with 8 bases of the junction left unmatched. This CDR3 contains 14 residues. CDR3 nucleotide sequence: TGTGCCACCAGTCCAGGACAGGGTCTCCACGAGCAGTACTTC. This gives the protein CATSPGQGLHEQYF.

The chain employs TRBV7-2 and TRBJ2-7; weak D call: TRBD1 (6 bases). The CDR3 spans 13 residues. Trimming removed 1 base at V and 3 bases at J, with 7 bases between. Germline V gene lookup returns CDR1 SGHTA and CDR2 FQGNSA. CDR3 in amino acids: CASSLVGGYEQYF. The CDR3 bases are TGTGCCAGCAGCTTAGTAGGGGGCTACGAGCAGTACTTC.

This clone was seen just once. The chain couples TRBV4-3 to TRBJ2-5, with D possibly being TRBD2 (6 bases). Germline CDR1 LGHNA, CDR2 YSLEER. V lost 2 bases and J lost 1, with 11 bases in between. The CDR3 is made up of 15 amino acids. The CDR3 loop is CASSQLLAFQETQYF. DNA for the CDR3: TGCGCCAGCAGCCAACTTCTAGCGTTCCAAGAGACCCAGTACTTC.

This chain links TRBV28 with TRBJ2-5, with TRBD1 identical over 8 bases. V shed 2 bases, J shed 4 bases, and the junction held 12 bases outside the gene matches. Germline-derived CDR1 and CDR2 are MDHEN and SYDVKM. CDR3 size: 17 residues. CDR3 loop: CASSLNERQGARETQYF. The CDR3 DNA reads as TGTGCCAGCAGTTTAAACGAGAGGCAGGGGGCGCGAGAGACCCAGTACTTC.